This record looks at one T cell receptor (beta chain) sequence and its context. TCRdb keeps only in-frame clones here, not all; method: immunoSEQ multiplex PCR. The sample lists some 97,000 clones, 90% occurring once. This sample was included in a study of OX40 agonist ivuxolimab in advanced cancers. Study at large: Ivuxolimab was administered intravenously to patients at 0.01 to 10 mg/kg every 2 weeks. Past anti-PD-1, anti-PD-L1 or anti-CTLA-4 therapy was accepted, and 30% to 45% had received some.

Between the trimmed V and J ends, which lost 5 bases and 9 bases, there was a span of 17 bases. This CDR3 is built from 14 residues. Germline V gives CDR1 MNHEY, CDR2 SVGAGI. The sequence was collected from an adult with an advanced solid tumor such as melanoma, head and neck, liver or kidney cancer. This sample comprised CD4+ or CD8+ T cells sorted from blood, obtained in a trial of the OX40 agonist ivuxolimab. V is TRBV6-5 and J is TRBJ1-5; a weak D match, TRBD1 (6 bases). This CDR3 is CASSLQGTGWPQHF. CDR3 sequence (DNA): TGTGCCAGCAGTCTACAGGGAACGGGGTGGCCCCAGCATTTT.